This section outlines one T cell receptor beta chain sequence together with its context. Antigen unknown. The germline V gene has CDR1 KGHSH and CDR2 LQKENI. The CDR3 contains 15 residues. V lost 6 bases and J lost 3; bases outside the gene matches: 8. This entry comes from a study of cytomegalovirus exposure and HLA in healthy donors. Use of 60 Vbeta and 13 Jbeta primers characterized the PCR. Some clones are missing from TCRdb's copy, which holds only in-frame ones; the method was immunoSEQ multiplex PCR. Here the sample spans around 180,000 clones, around 77% being singletons. Study conclusions and caveats: The study dropped some indistinguishable V segments, TRBV6-2 and TRBV6-3 among them. An observed cluster of highly shared sequence variants was recorded as a likely sequencing artifact.

The TCR sequence derives from a man in his 60s in good health and CMV-seronegative. The chain recombines TRBV18 with TRBJ2-3; 8 positions match TRBD1. Sequencing was performed on PBMCs. In nucleotides, the CDR3 is TGTGCCAGCTCGCAGGACAGGGTGGCGACAGATACGCAGTATTTT. Protein: CASSQDRVATDTQYF. Based on the CDR3 plus reference TRBV18 and TRBJ2-3, the full variable domain is NAGVMQNPRHLVRRRGQEARLRCSPMKGHSHVYWYRQLPEEGLKFMVYLQKENIIDESGMPKERFSAEFPKEGPSILRIQQVVRGDSAAYFCASSQDRVATDTQYFGPGTRLTVL.